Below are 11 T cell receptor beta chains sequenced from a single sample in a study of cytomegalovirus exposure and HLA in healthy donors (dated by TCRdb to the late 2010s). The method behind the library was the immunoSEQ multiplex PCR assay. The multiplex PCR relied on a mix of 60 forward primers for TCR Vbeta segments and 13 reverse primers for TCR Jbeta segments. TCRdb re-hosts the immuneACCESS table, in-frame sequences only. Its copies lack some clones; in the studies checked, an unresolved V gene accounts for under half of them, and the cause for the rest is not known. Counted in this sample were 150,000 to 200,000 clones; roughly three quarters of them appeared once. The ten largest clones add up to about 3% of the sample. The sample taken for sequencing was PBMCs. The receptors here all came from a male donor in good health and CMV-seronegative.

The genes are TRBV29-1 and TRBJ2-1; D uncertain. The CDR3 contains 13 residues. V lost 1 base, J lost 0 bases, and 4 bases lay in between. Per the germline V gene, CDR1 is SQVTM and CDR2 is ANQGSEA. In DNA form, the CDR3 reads TGCAGCGTTGAAGCGTCCTCCTACAATGAGCAGTTCTTC. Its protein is CSVEASSYNEQFF.

CDR3 bases: TGTGCCAGCAGTCCCCGGTGGGGCAACTATGGCTACACCTTC. This encodes CASSPRWGNYGYTF. V is TRBV6-1 and J is TRBJ1-2; D is possibly TRBD1 (5 bases). The CDR3 sequence is 14 residues long. Deletions cut 5 bases from V and 2 bases from J, with 12 bases between. Germline CDR1 and CDR2: MNHNS and SASEGT.

The CDR3 DNA sequence: TGTGCCAGCAGTGATGGTTATACCGGGACAGCAATTTATGGCTACACCTTC. It is translated as CASSDGYTGTAIYGYTF. The chain joins TRBV6-1 to TRBJ1-2; the match to TRBD1 covers 7 bases. Germline V gene data show CDR1 as MNHNS and CDR2 as SASEGT. V trimming: 3 bases; J trimming: 5 bases; junction bases outside the gene matches: 15. The CDR3 spans 17 residues.

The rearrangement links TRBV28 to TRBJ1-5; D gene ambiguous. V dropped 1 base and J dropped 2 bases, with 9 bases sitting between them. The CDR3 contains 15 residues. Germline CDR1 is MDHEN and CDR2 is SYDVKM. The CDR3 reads CASSLSGNGNQPQHF. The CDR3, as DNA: TGTGCCAGCAGTTTATCGGGGAATGGCAATCAGCCCCAGCATTTT.

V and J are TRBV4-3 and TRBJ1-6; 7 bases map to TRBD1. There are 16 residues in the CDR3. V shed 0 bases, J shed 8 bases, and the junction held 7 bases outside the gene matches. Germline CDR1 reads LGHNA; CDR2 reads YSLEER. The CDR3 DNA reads TGCGCCAGCAGCCAAGATTGGGCAGGGGGAGATTCACCCCTCCACTTT. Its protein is CASSQDWAGGDSPLHF.

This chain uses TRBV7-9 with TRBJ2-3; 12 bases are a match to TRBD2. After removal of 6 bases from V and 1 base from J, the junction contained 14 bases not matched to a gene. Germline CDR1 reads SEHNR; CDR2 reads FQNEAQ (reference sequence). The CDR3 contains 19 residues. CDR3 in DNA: TGTGCCAGCAGTGATTGGACTAGCGGGACGGGGGTTGGCACAGATACGCAGTATTTT. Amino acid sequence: CASSDWTSGTGVGTDTQYF.

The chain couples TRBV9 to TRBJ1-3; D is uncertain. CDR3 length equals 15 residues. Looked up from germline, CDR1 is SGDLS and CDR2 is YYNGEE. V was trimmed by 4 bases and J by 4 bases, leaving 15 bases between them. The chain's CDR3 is CASSRETVRGNTIYF. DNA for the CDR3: TGTGCCAGCAGCCGAGAGACTGTGAGAGGAAACACCATATATTTT.

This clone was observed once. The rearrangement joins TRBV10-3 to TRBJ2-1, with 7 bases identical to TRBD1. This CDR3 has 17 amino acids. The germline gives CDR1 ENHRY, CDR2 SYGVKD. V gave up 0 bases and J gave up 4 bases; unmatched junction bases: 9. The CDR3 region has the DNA TGTGCCATCAGTGAGTCCCCGGACAGGAAAGGGTACAATGAGCAGTTCTTC. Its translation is CAISESPDRKGYNEQFF.

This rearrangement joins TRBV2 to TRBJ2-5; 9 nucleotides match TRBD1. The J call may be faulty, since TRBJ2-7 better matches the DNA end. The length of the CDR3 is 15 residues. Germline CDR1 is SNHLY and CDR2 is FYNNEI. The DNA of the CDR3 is TGTGCCAGCAGGCAACCGGGACAGGGTACCTACGAGCAGTACTTC. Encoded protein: CASRQPGQGTYEQYF.

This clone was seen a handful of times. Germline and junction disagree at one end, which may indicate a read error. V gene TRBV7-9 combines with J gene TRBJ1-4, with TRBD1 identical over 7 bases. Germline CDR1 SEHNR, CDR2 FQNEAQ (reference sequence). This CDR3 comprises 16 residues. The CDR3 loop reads CSSSSSGGQRNEKLFF. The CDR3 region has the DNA TGTTCCAGCAGCTCCAGCGGGGGACAGAGAAATGAAAAACTGTTTTTT. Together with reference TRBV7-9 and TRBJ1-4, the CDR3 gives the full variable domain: DTGVSQNPRHKITKRGQNVTFRCDPISEHNRLYWYRQTLGQGPEFLTYFQNEAQLEKSRLLSDRFSAERPKGSFSTLEIQRTEQGDSAMYLCSSSSSGGQRNEKLFFGSGTQLSVL.

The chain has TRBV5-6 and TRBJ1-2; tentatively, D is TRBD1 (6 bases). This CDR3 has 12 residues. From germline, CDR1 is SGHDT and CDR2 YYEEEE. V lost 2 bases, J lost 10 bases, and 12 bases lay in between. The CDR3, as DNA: TGTGCCAGCAGCTTAAACAGGGCCTCCTACACCTTC. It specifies CASSLNRASYTF.